The rows below give T cell receptor beta chains drawn from one sample of a study of human T cells and chemical hapten exposure. TCRdb passed the RACE reads through MiXCR, listing each CDR3 protein once. This sample has 95,000 to 150,000 distinct CDR3 sequences, with roughly 15% found just once. Sequenced here: whole blood, sampled in connection with sensitization to the hapten diphenylcyclopropenone (DPC). These receptors all stem from a man between 18 and 35 years old with alopecia areata. Some clones in this sample may be carry-over from other donors' samples. Both conserved end residues are part of each CDR3. The order of the fields is J gene, V gene, D gene, clone size, CDR3 DNA, CDR3 protein. A D gene is named only where the DNA matches it firmly. A clone size is listed for some rows: how often the clone was seen (once, few, many), or a class if it is expanded.

TRBJ1-2 TRBV29-1 TRBD1 few TGCAGCGTTGAAGGGTACAGGGGAAGGATCTATGGCTACACCTTC CSVEGYRGRIYGYTF
TRBJ1-1 TRBV20-1 - few TGCAGTGCTAGGCATGGACAGTTGGTCACTGAAGCTTTCTTT CSARHGQLVTEAFF
TRBJ2-5 TRBV7-9 TRBD1 few TGTGCCAGCAGCTCGCGACAGGGGGCTAAGACCCAGTACTTC CASSSRQGAKTQYF
TRBJ2-1 TRBV6-2/TRBV6-3 - many TGTGCCAGCACTCCGATCGAAGCAGATGAGCAGTTCTTC CASTPIEADEQFF
TRBJ1-2 TRBV4-3 - few TGCGCCAGCAGCCAAGATCTACTTAGTATTTCTAACTATGGCTACACCTTC CASSQDLLSISNYGYTF
TRBJ2-3 TRBV5-4 - many TGTGCCAGCAGCTTGGCCTACACAGATACGCAGTATTTT CASSLAYTDTQYF
TRBJ2-3 TRBV2 - few TGTGCCAGCTTGCCGCTAGAAGATACGCAGTATTTT CASLPLEDTQYF
TRBJ2-1 TRBV4-3 TRBD1 few TGCGCCAGCAGCCAACGACAGGGGTGGAATGAGCAGTTCTTC CASSQRQGWNEQFF
TRBJ1-5 TRBV4-3 TRBD1 - TGCGCCAGCAGCCAGGATGGACAGGTCAATCAGCCCCAGCATTTT CASSQDGQVNQPQHF
TRBJ2-7 TRBV4-1 TRBD1 - TGCGCCAGCAGCCAAGATAGCGGACAGGGGGTTCCCAACGAGCAGTACTTC CASSQDSGQGVPNEQYF
TRBJ2-7 TRBV9 - - TGTGCCAGCAGCGTAGGGGGGACAACTGAGCAGTACTTC CASSVGGTTEQYF
TRBJ2-3 TRBV27 TRBD2 - TGTGCCAGCAGTTTATCGAGGCTAGCGGTCAGCACAGATACGCAGTATTTT CASSLSRLAVSTDTQYF
TRBJ2-2 TRBV24-1 - many TGTGCCACCAGTGTGAGCTTCCCCCCCGGGGAGCTGTTTTTT CATSVSFPPGELFF
TRBJ1-6 TRBV27 TRBD1 - TGTGCCAGCAGTTTAACTGGACAGGGGTATTCACCCCTCCACTTT CASSLTGQGYSPLHF
TRBJ2-7 TRBV10-2 TRBD1 few TGCGCCAGCAGTGACGGGGGGACAGGGCTGTCCTACGAGCAGTACTTC CASSDGGTGLSYEQYF
TRBJ1-2 TRBV27 TRBD1 - TGTGCCAGCACTTCTTTAGGGGGCAGCTATGGCTACACCTTC CASTSLGGSYGYTF
TRBJ1-3 TRBV5-5 TRBD1 - TGTGCCAGCAGCCCGACGGTCATGGGACAGGTGGCTGGAAACACCATATATTTT CASSPTVMGQVAGNTIYF
TRBJ2-2 TRBV4-3 TRBD1 many TGCGCCAGCAGCCACTCCAGGACAGGGATGCTCGGGGAGCTGTTTTTT CASSHSRTGMLGELFF
TRBJ2-2 TRBV5-4 - - TGTGCCAGCAGCTCCACAGGGCCCGGGGAGCTGTTTTTT CASSSTGPGELFF
TRBJ2-1 TRBV4-2 - - TGTGCCAGCAGCCCAAATCCAAATTCGGACAGTGAGCAGTTCTTC CASSPNPNSDSEQFF
TRBJ1-2 TRBV9 - - TGTGCCAGCAGCGCCGGTAACTATGGCTACACCTTC CASSAGNYGYTF
TRBJ2-3 TRBV3-1 - many TGTGCCAGCAGCCAAGATGGGAGGAGGCCCCTTAATACGCAGTATTTT CASSQDGRRPLNTQYF
TRBJ2-7 TRBV4-1 TRBD1 - TGCGCCAGCACCTCCTACCATGGGGGACAGCTATCTTACGAGCAGTACTTC CASTSYHGGQLSYEQYF
TRBJ2-2 TRBV29-1 TRBD1 - TGCAGCGCGATTCCGACAGGGTCGGCCGGGGAGCTGTTTTTT CSAIPTGSAGELFF
TRBJ1-6 TRBV28 - - TGTGCCAGCAGTTTAGAAGGCGGGCTGGGGACGGGCTCGAATTCACCCCTCCACTTT CASSLEGGLGTGSNSPLHF
TRBJ1-3 TRBV7-9 - - TGTGCCAGCAGCTTAGAATACAGGGTTGCGCGAAACACCATATATTTT CASSLEYRVARNTIYF
TRBJ2-1 TRBV28 - - TGTGCCAGCAGTTTATCTCCAGGGGCCTACAATGAGCAGTTCTTC CASSLSPGAYNEQFF
TRBJ1-5 TRBV11-2 - many TGTGCCAGCAGCTTAGGGCCCAACAGCAATCAGCCCCAGCATTTT CASSLGPNSNQPQHF
TRBJ1-2 TRBV24-1 - few TGTGCCACCAGTGATCCACAGGGTTACTATGGCTACACCTTC CATSDPQGYYGYTF
TRBJ2-1 TRBV29-1 - - TGCAGCGTCGAGGGGGATAGCTCCTACAATGAGCAGTTCTTC CSVEGDSSYNEQFF
TRBJ2-7 TRBV11-2 - many TGTGCCAGCAGCTCCTATCCCAAGGGCGGGGAATACGAGCAGTACTTC CASSSYPKGGEYEQYF
TRBJ2-5 TRBV7-9 - many TGTGCCAGCAGACGACGGGGGCCTCAAGAGACCCAGTACTTC CASRRRGPQETQYF
TRBJ2-7 TRBV29-1 - - TGCAGCGTTGTGGATTCCTACGAGCAGTACTTC CSVVDSYEQYF
TRBJ1-2 TRBV13 - few TGTGCCAGCAGCTTAGGATCCCCACTTACCAACTATGGCTACACCTTC CASSLGSPLTNYGYTF
TRBJ2-7 TRBV7-2 - few TGTGCCAGCAGCTTAGGGTCTGAAGGACAGTTCCCCTACGAGCAGTACTTC CASSLGSEGQFPYEQYF
TRBJ2-3 TRBV7-9 - few TGTGCCAGCAGCTTCAGGGGCCGGAAAAAAACAACCTCTAGCACAGATACGCAGTATTTT CASSFRGRKKTTSSTDTQYF
TRBJ2-3 TRBV5-4 TRBD2 many TGTGCCAGCAGCTTTAGACTAGCGGGCACAGATACGCAGTATTTT CASSFRLAGTDTQYF
TRBJ2-7 TRBV29-1 - few TGCAGCGTCTCCAGAAACAGCGCATACGAGCAGTACTTC CSVSRNSAYEQYF
TRBJ2-1 TRBV7-9 - few TGTGCCAGCAGCTCTGTAAAATACAATGAGCAGTTCTTC CASSSVKYNEQFF